These T cell receptor beta chains were read from a single sample in a study of blood T cell repertoires in COVID-19. Data came from immunoSEQ multiplex PCR; TCRdb stores just in-frame clones and leaves some out. Of 400,000 or so clones listed, around 87% are singletons. Sample: PBMCs or T cells enriched from blood (not recorded which). These receptors all stem from a man younger than 45 who had recovered from COVID-19. CDR3s include the opening cysteine and the closing phenylalanine or tryptophan. The order of the fields is J gene, V gene, D gene, CDR3 DNA, CDR3 protein. The D gene is left open where the match is weak.

j_call: TRBJ2-6; v_call: TRBV2; d_call: -; cdr3_nt: TGTGCCAGCAGCCGACACACCTCTGGGGCCAACGTCCTGACTTTC; cdr3_aa: CASSRHTSGANVLTF
j_call: TRBJ2-3; v_call: TRBV5-4; d_call: -; cdr3_nt: TGTGCCAGCAGCCCGCCAGGGCTAAGCACAGATACGCAGTATTTT; cdr3_aa: CASSPPGLSTDTQYF
j_call: TRBJ2-7; v_call: TRBV13; d_call: -; cdr3_nt: TGTGCCAGCAGCAACGGGGTAGCCTACGAGCAGTACTTC; cdr3_aa: CASSNGVAYEQYF
j_call: TRBJ2-7; v_call: TRBV12-3/TRBV12-4; d_call: -; cdr3_nt: TGTGCCAGCAGGCGGGGTACAGTGAACGAGCAGTACTTC; cdr3_aa: CASRRGTVNEQYF
j_call: TRBJ2-5; v_call: TRBV7-9; d_call: TRBD2; cdr3_nt: TGTGCCAGCAGCCTGGGAGGGCCGAGTGGGCAAGAGACCCAGTACTTC; cdr3_aa: CASSLGGPSGQETQYF
j_call: TRBJ2-1; v_call: TRBV29-1; d_call: TRBD2; cdr3_nt: TGCAGCGTTGAAGATGGGACTAGCGGGAGTATTTATGAGCAGTTCTTC; cdr3_aa: CSVEDGTSGSIYEQFF
j_call: TRBJ2-5; v_call: TRBV24-1; d_call: -; cdr3_nt: TGTGCCACCAGTGATTTTGGAGGCGAGACCCAGTACTTC; cdr3_aa: CATSDFGGETQYF
j_call: TRBJ2-2; v_call: TRBV3-1/TRBV3-2; d_call: -; cdr3_nt: TGTGCCAGCAGCCATCAGGGAGGACGCGGGGAGCTGTTTTTT; cdr3_aa: CASSHQGGRGELFF
j_call: TRBJ2-1; v_call: TRBV25-1; d_call: TRBD2; cdr3_nt: TGTGCCAGCAGCGAAACTAGCGGGATTATCAATGAGCAGTTCTTC; cdr3_aa: CASSETSGIINEQFF
j_call: TRBJ1-2; v_call: TRBV12-3/TRBV12-4; d_call: -; cdr3_nt: TGTGCCAGCGGTTCTCTCTATGGCTACACCTTC; cdr3_aa: CASGSLYGYTF